Shown below are 5 T cell receptor beta chains from a single sample sequenced in a study of regulatory T cells in long-lasting Graves disease. Library construction for TCR beta used iRepertoire HTBI primers and Arm-PCR of CDR3 regions. TCRdb re-analysed the multiplex PCR reads in MiXCR, keeping a single row per CDR3 protein. The sample contains roughly 520,000 distinct CDR3 sequences, approximately 12% of which appear only once. The time point was: newly diagnosed GD, antithyroid drugs for less than 3 months. With RNA extracted from PBMCs as input, the TCR library was made. This sample also appeared in a second study, on T cells in Graves' hyperthyroidism and ophthalmopathy.

The sequencing used peripheral blood mononuclear cells (PBMCs), collected at new diagnosis, from a patient treated with antithyroid drugs. These receptors all come from a young woman with Graves disease.

This clonotype was seen more than once but under ten times. V gene TRBV4-1 combines with J gene TRBJ2-7; 8 bases are shared with TRBD2. This CDR3 region has 14 residues. V lost 6 bases to trimming and J lost 1 base; unmatched junction nucleotides: 5. Germline values: CDR1 MGHRA, CDR2 YSYEKL. CDR3 DNA sequence: TGCGCCAGCAGACTGACTAGCGCGTCCTACGAGCAGTACTTC. Protein: CASRLTSASYEQYF.

This clonotype was recorded many times. The chain uses TRBV28 and TRBJ2-2; D is undetermined. Germline V CDR1 and CDR2: MDHEN, SYDVKM. This CDR3 is built from 13 residues. V was trimmed by 6 bases and J by 4 bases, leaving 9 bases between them. The CDR3 sequence is CASRAALTGELFF. The DNA of the CDR3 is TGTGCCAGCAGGGCAGCTCTCACCGGGGAGCTGTTTTTT. The variable domain in full, completed from reference TRBV28 and TRBJ2-2, reads DVKVTQSSRYLVKRTGEKVFLECVQDMDHENMFWYRQDPGLGLRLIYFSYDVKMKEKGDIPEGYSVSREKKERFSLILESASTNQTSMYLCASRAALTGELFFGEGSRLTVL.

Concerning this clonotype: A far larger clone is a single base away, which makes a read error likely. CDR3 in DNA: TGTGCCAGCAGCCCAGACAGGATCAATCAGCCCCAGCATTTT. It is translated as CASSPDRINQPQHF. This sequence joins TRBV11-3 and TRBJ1-5; weak D call: TRBD1 (6 bases). V was cut by 5 bases and J by 3 bases, with 11 bases left in between. Germline CDR1 reads SGHNT; CDR2 reads YENEEA. The CDR3 runs to 14 residues. The variable domain in full, completed from reference TRBV11-3 and TRBJ1-5, reads EAGVVQSPRYKIIEKKQPVAFWCNPISGHNTLYWYLQNLGQGPELLIRYENEEAVDDSQLPKDRFSAERLKGVDSTLKIQPAELGDSAVYLCASSPDRINQPQHFGDGTRLSIL.

This clonotype appeared many times. DNA of the CDR3: TGTGCCAGCAGTCCAGACAGGGGGCGCCGTAATTCACCCCTCCACTTT. This sequence encodes CASSPDRGRRNSPLHF. The V and J genes are TRBV6-1 and TRBJ1-6; TRBD1 matches at 10 bases. CDR1 and CDR2 (germline): MNHNS, SASEGT. The CDR3 has 16 amino acids. The ends lost 5 bases at V and 6 bases at J; junction bases unmatched: 7.

Many counts were recorded for this clonotype. This chain joins TRBV24-1 and TRBJ1-1, with D possibly matching TRBD1 (6 bases). The germline V gene encodes CDR1 KGHDR and CDR2 SFDVKD. The CDR3 totals 17 residues. The V gene lost 9 bases and the J gene lost 0 bases, with 22 bases spanning the gap. CDR3 nucleotide sequence: TGTGCCACCTACAAAACCCAGGGGCGAGTAATGAACACTGAAGCTTTCTTT. This encodes CATYKTQGRVMNTEAFF.